The 24 T cell receptor beta chains below come from one sample, sequenced in a study of cytomegalovirus exposure and HLA in healthy donors. It was with 60 Vbeta and 13 Jbeta primers that the PCR ran. Data came from immunoSEQ multiplex PCR; TCRdb stores just in-frame clones and leaves some out. The sample lists around 99,000 clones, roughly 73% seen once, with roughly 7.3% in the top ten. The sequencing sample was made of PBMCs. Receptors originate from a man between 45 and 60 years old in good health and CMV-seropositive.

This chain uses TRBV7-2 with TRBJ2-1; D ambiguous. The ends were cut back, 3 bases at V and 5 bases at J, with 2 bases in the middle. Germline V CDR1 and CDR2: SGHTA, FQGNSA. The CDR3 runs to 11 residues. The CDR3 reads CASSFNNEQFF. DNA for the CDR3: TGTGCCAGCAGCTTTAACAATGAGCAGTTCTTC.

V is TRBV18 and J is TRBJ1-1; 8 bases fit TRBD1. Germline V gene lookup returns CDR1 KGHSH and CDR2 LQKENI. This CDR3 is 18 amino acids long. J was trimmed by 0 bases and V by 3 bases; bases with no gene match: 12. CDR3 nucleotide sequence: TGTGCCAGCTCACCGCGACCAGGGGGCGAGGGGATGAACACTGAAGCTTTCTTT. Translation gives CASSPRPGGEGMNTEAFF.

The table lists this clone with a few counts. The chain has TRBV4-3 and TRBJ2-5, with D maybe TRBD2 (7 bases). The ends were cut back, 1 base at V and 5 bases at J, with 20 bases in the middle. Germline V gene lookup returns CDR1 LGHNA and CDR2 YSLEER. The CDR3 is 17 residues long. CDR3 nucleotide sequence: TGCGCCAGCAGCCAAGGAAATTTAGGAGGGGGGGCGGAGACCCAGTACTTC. Protein sequence: CASSQGNLGGGAETQYF.

The chain links TRBV5-4 to TRBJ1-5, with D unclear. The V gene's germline CDR1 is SGHNT and CDR2 YYREEE (reference sequence). V lost 4 bases to trimming and J lost 0 bases, with 8 bases between them. This CDR3 is 14 amino acids long. This chain's CDR3 is CASSVSGSNQPQHF. The CDR3 DNA is TGTGCCAGCAGCGTTAGCGGTAGCAATCAGCCCCAGCATTTT.

This chain joins TRBV9 and TRBJ1-1, with D tentatively TRBD1 (6 bases). V gave up 4 bases and J gave up 0 bases, with 19 bases separating them. The CDR3 contains 17 residues. Germline lookup yields CDR1 SGDLS and CDR2 YYNGEE. The CDR3 loop reads CASSPPSGTSVNTEAFF. The DNA for the CDR3 is TGTGCCAGCAGCCCTCCCTCCGGGACATCAGTGAACACTGAAGCTTTCTTT.

The chain uses TRBV4-3 and TRBJ1-2, with D perhaps TRBD1 (5 bases). CDR3 length equals 14 residues. Germline CDR1 LGHNA, CDR2 YSLEER. With 3 bases removed from V and 6 bases from J, the gap between germline ends came to 14 bases. The CDR3 here is CASSQQGFPDGYTF. In nucleotides, the CDR3 is TGCGCCAGCAGCCAGCAGGGATTTCCTGATGGCTACACCTTC.

In DNA, the CDR3 is TGTGCCAGCACCGGACAGGGGGGCGGCACTGAAGCTTTCTTT. This encodes CASTGQGGGTEAFF. V usage is TRBV2 and J usage is TRBJ1-1, with 10 bases identical to TRBD1. Germline V CDR1 and CDR2: SNHLY, FYNNEI. The CDR3 has 14 amino acids. The ends lost 7 bases at V and 4 bases at J; junction bases unmatched: 6. The full variable domain, completed using reference TRBV2 and TRBJ1-1, is EPEVTQTPSHQVTQMGQEVILRCVPISNHLYFYWYRQILGQKVEFLVSFYNNEISEKSEIFDDQFSVERPDGSNFTLKIRSTKLEDSAMYFCASTGQGGGTEAFFGQGTRLTVV.

This chain connects TRBV29-1 to TRBJ1-2; D ambiguous. In germline, CDR1 is SQVTM, CDR2 ANQGSEA. This CDR3 spans 15 amino acids. With 0 bases removed from V and 1 base from J, the gap between germline ends came to 12 bases. As DNA, the CDR3 is TGCAGCGTTGAAGACAGATACCCAAATAACTATGGCTACACCTTC. Translating it yields CSVEDRYPNNYGYTF.

The chain has TRBV30 and TRBJ1-3, with TRBD1 matching over 8 bases. The CDR3 is made up of 14 amino acids. The trim removed 2 bases at V and 1 base at J, leaving 1 base unmatched. Germline V lookup: CDR1 GTSNPN, CDR2 SVGIG (reference sequence). CDR3 sequence reads: CAWSRTGSGNTIYF. In DNA, the CDR3 is TGTGCCTGGAGTAGGACAGGGTCTGGAAACACCATATATTTT. The variable domain in full, with the rest retrieved from reference TRBV30 and TRBJ1-3, is SQTIHQWPATLVQPVGSPLSLECTVEGTSNPNLYWYRQAAGRGLQLLFYSVGIGQISSEVPQNLSASRPQDRQFILSSKKLLLSDSGFYLCAWSRTGSGNTIYFGEGSWLTVV.

This sequence joins TRBV10-3 and TRBJ1-4, with 7 positions matching TRBD1. Trimming removed 0 bases from V and 7 bases from J; junction bases left unmatched: 5. Germline V gene sequence: CDR1 ENHRY, CDR2 SYGVKD. The CDR3 runs 15 residues. As DNA, the CDR3 is TGTGCCATCAGTGAGTCAGGGGGCCGTACTGAAAAACTGTTTTTT. Its translation is CAISESGGRTEKLFF.

The chain recombines TRBV5-1 with TRBJ2-6, with 8 bases fitting TRBD1. CDR3 length: 16 amino acids. Germline V gives CDR1 SGHRS, CDR2 YFSETQ. J lost 0 bases, V lost 4 bases, and 3 bases had no gene match. This CDR3 is CASSRGQVSGANVLTF. The CDR3 DNA is TGCGCCAGCAGCAGGGGACAGGTCTCTGGGGCCAACGTCCTGACTTTC.

V gene TRBV28 combines with J gene TRBJ1-1, with D possibly matching TRBD1 (6 bases). The V end lost 4 bases, the J end lost 10 bases, and 19 bases lay between the germline ends. Germline CDR1 is MDHEN and CDR2 is SYDVKM. The CDR3 extends over 14 amino acids. The CDR3 DNA reads TGTGCCAGCAGTTCCCCGCCGGGACAAGGAGGAGCTTTCTTT. Its translation: CASSSPPGQGGAFF. The full variable domain, its missing parts supplied by reference TRBV28 and TRBJ1-1, is DVKVTQSSRYLVKRTGEKVFLECVQDMDHENMFWYRQDPGLGLRLIYFSYDVKMKEKGDIPEGYSVSREKKERFSLILESASTNQTSMYLCASSSPPGQGGAFFGQGTRLTVV.

The V call is TRBV6-5, the J call TRBJ2-1, with 13 bases lining up with TRBD2. Per the germline V gene, CDR1 is MNHEY and CDR2 is SVGAGI. The junction had 5 bases not matched to a gene; V was cut back by 3 bases and J by 6 bases. This CDR3 spans 16 amino acids. CDR3 amino acids: CASSYLGTSGANEQFF. CDR3 DNA sequence: TGTGCCAGCAGTTATTTAGGGACTAGCGGGGCCAATGAGCAGTTCTTC.

The chain is built from TRBV28 and TRBJ2-7; 7 positions agree with TRBD1. The CDR3 runs to 16 residues. The V gene end was trimmed by 5 bases and the J gene end by 3 bases; junction bases not matched to a gene: 13. Germline V CDR1 and CDR2: MDHEN, SYDVKM. CDR3 sequence reads: CASSHHRDSGSYEQYF. CDR3 sequence (DNA): TGTGCCAGCAGTCATCACCGGGACAGTGGGAGCTACGAGCAGTACTTC.

The chain has TRBV7-7 and TRBJ1-1, with 8 bases identical to TRBD1. J gave up 2 bases and V 1 base, and 3 bases lay outside the gene matches. Germline CDR1 reads SSHAT; CDR2 reads FNYEAQ (reference sequence). This CDR3 region has 15 residues. The CDR3 reads CASSLGTGPNTEAFF. The CDR3 DNA reads TGTGCCAGCAGCTTAGGGACAGGGCCTAACACTGAAGCTTTCTTT.

The chain couples TRBV9 to TRBJ1-6, with D perhaps matching TRBD1 (5 bases). CDR3 length: 17 amino acids. V was cut by 0 bases and J by 7 bases, with 17 bases left in between. From germline, CDR1 is SGDLS and CDR2 YYNGEE. The CDR3 is CASSVEGRGTGNSPLHF. CDR3 coding DNA: TGTGCCAGCAGCGTAGAGGGGAGGGGCACTGGCAATTCACCCCTCCACTTT. Variable domain in full (rest from reference TRBV9 and TRBJ1-6): DSGVTQTPKHLITATGQRVTLRCSPRSGDLSVYWYQQSLDQGLQFLIQYYNGEERAKGNILERFSAQQFPDLHSELNLSSLELGDSALYFCASSVEGRGTGNSPLHFGNGTRLTVT.

The chain employs TRBV19 and TRBJ2-5; D is perhaps TRBD1 (6 bases). The CDR3 has 14 residues. Germline-derived CDR1 and CDR2 are LNHDA and SQIVND (reference sequence). Trimming took 5 bases from V and 5 from J, leaving 15 bases between them. The CDR3 DNA reads TGTGCCAGTAGTCAGGGGCAAAATCGGGAGACCCAGTACTTC. It is translated as CASSQGQNRETQYF.

J is TRBJ1-6 and V is TRBV27; TRBD1 is a possible D gene (5 bases). Trimming pared 2 bases from V and 14 bases from J, leaving 16 bases between. CDR3 length: 14 residues. CDR1 is MNHEY, CDR2 SMNVEV, per germline (reference sequence). The CDR3 DNA sequence: TGTGCCAGCAGTTTAGGGCAGGGCCCGTTAGCCCTCCACTTT. Translation: CASSLGQGPLALHF.

The genes are TRBV6-6 and TRBJ2-1; 8 positions match TRBD1. Per germline, CDR1 MNHNY and CDR2 SVGAGI (reference sequence). The length of the CDR3 is 15 residues. Trimming cost V 6 bases and J 2 bases; bases outside gene matches: 6. CDR3 bases: TGTGCCAGCAGGCCCAGACAGGGGACCTACAATGAGCAGTTCTTC. It yields the protein CASRPRQGTYNEQFF.

The gene calls are TRBV7-8 and TRBJ1-1; possibly TRBD1 for D (6 bases). The V end was cut by 2 bases, the J end by 11 bases, with 18 bases between. Germline CDR1 is SGHVS and CDR2 is FQNEAQ. The CDR3 loop spans 14 amino acids. The CDR3 sequence is CASSLRDKSSSAFF. CDR3 sequence (DNA): TGTGCCAGCAGCTTAAGGGACAAGTCGTCATCCGCTTTCTTT. Filled out from reference TRBV7-8 and TRBJ1-1, the complete variable domain reads GAGVSQSPRYKVAKRGQDVALRCDPISGHVSLFWYQQALGQGPEFLTYFQNEAQLDKSGLPSDRFFAERPEGSVSTLKIQRTQQEDSAVYLCASSLRDKSSSAFFGQGTRLTVV.

A note on this clone: Other DNA sequences of this sample code for an identical CDR3. The chain couples TRBV9 to TRBJ2-1; 8 nucleotides align to TRBD2. This CDR3 has 15 amino acids. Looked up from germline, CDR1 is SGDLS and CDR2 is YYNGEE. V shed 0 bases and J 4 bases; nucleotides not matched to a gene: 3. The CDR3 protein is CASSVGLAGYNEQFF. The CDR3 coding sequence is TGTGCCAGCAGCGTAGGGCTAGCGGGTTACAATGAGCAGTTCTTC.

The V gene is TRBV28, the J gene TRBJ2-3, with 11 bases fitting TRBD2. This CDR3 comprises 17 residues. V dropped 3 bases and J dropped 5; count of bases not matched to a gene: 10. CDR1 MDHEN and CDR2 SYDVKM come from the germline V gene. The CDR3: CASSFSASGGLRDTQYF. CDR3 nucleotide sequence: TGTGCCAGCAGTTTTTCGGCTAGCGGGGGGCTCAGAGATACGCAGTATTTT.

The chain recombines TRBV15 with TRBJ2-5, with D perhaps matching TRBD2 (6 bases). The CDR3 spans 13 residues. V was trimmed by 6 bases and J by 4 bases, leaving 12 bases between them. The germline gives CDR1 LNHNV, CDR2 YYDKDF (reference sequence). The CDR3 DNA reads TGTGCCACCAGTTTAGCGGCCGGAGAGACCCAGTACTTC. This codes for CATSLAAGETQYF. The full variable domain, its missing parts supplied by reference TRBV15 and TRBJ2-5, is DAMVIQNPRYQVTQFGKPVTLSCSQTLNHNVMYWYQQKSSQAPKLLFHYYDKDFNNEADTPDNFQSRRPNTSFCFLDIRSPGLGDTAMYLCATSLAAGETQYFGPGTRLLVL.

This clone appeared a few times. V usage is TRBV9 and J usage is TRBJ1-3, with D possibly being TRBD1 (5 bases). V lost 0 bases, J lost 0 bases, and 10 bases lay in between. The CDR3 runs 16 residues. CDR1 and CDR2 from the germline V gene are SGDLS and YYNGEE. CDR3 in amino acids: CASSVGAGSSGNTIYF. In DNA form, the CDR3 reads TGTGCCAGCAGCGTAGGGGCAGGGTCCTCTGGAAACACCATATATTTT.